These 32 T cell receptor beta chains share one sample of origin, sequenced in a study of vaccination and CD4 T cells after COVID-19. Treatment described: roughly 11-day PBMC culture with coronavirus spike peptide pools or control peptides (ViraFEST assay). No antigens are known for them. At the Johns Hopkins FTIC core, DNA taken from cultured CD4+ T cells was sequenced by way of the Oncomine TCR Beta short-read assay. MiXCR was run by TCRdb on the PCR reads, yielding one entry per CDR3 protein. The table includes 10,000 to 15,000 distinct CDR3 sequences, roughly two thirds detected once. The sample consisted of CD4+ T cells from blood, cultured in vitro. The receptors shown here come from a human donor who had recovered from COVID-19.

The chain is built from TRBV9 and TRBJ2-3; maybe TRBD1 (5 bases). Trimming pared 4 bases from V and 1 base from J, leaving 10 bases between. In germline, CDR1 is SGDLS, CDR2 YYNGEE. This CDR3 is 14 amino acids long. CDR3 amino acids: CASSRGRGTDTQYF. The CDR3 DNA reads as TGTGCCAGCAGCAGAGGCAGGGGCACAGATACGCAGTATTTT.

J is TRBJ2-7 and V is TRBV19, with D unresolved. The germline V gene has CDR1 LNHDA and CDR2 SQIVND (reference sequence). V was shortened by 5 bases and J by 6 bases, with 14 bases between the two germline ends. The CDR3 consists of 13 residues. The CDR3 is CASSPRYGSEQYF. The CDR3 DNA follows: TGTGCCAGTAGTCCCCGTTACGGCTCCGAGCAGTACTTC.

The V gene is TRBV20-1, the J gene TRBJ2-1; no reliable D call. The CDR3 runs 14 residues. V gave up 5 bases and J gave up 0 bases, with 11 bases separating them. Germline CDR1 is DFQATT and CDR2 is SNEGSKA (reference sequence). The CDR3 is CSADRRSSYNEQFF. The CDR3 DNA reads TGCAGTGCTGACCGCCGGAGCTCCTACAATGAGCAGTTCTTC.

The rearrangement joins TRBV7-9 to TRBJ1-5, with a weak D call TRBD1 (5 bases). The germline gives CDR1 SEHNR, CDR2 FQNEAQ (reference sequence). V shed 8 bases and J shed 10 bases, with 15 bases lying between them. The CDR3 length is 12 residues. CDR3 loop: CASAYLGGPQHF. CDR3 sequence (DNA): TGTGCCAGCGCTTATCTTGGGGGACCCCAGCATTTT. Based on the CDR3 plus reference TRBV7-9 and TRBJ1-5, the full variable domain is DTGVSQNPRHKITKRGQNVTFRCDPISEHNRLYWYRQTLGQGPEFLTYFQNEAQLEKSRLLSDRFSAERPKGSFSTLEIQRTEQGDSAMYLCASAYLGGPQHFGDGTRLSIL.

This clonotype showed up just a few times. The V gene is TRBV15, the J gene TRBJ2-7; no clear D. The CDR3 is made up of 13 amino acids. Trimming shortened V by 0 bases and J by 4 bases, and 7 bases separated the two germline ends. Germline lookup yields CDR1 LNHNV and CDR2 YYDKDF (reference sequence). This chain's CDR3 is CATSRDLKYEQYF. The CDR3 nucleotides read TGTGCCACCAGCAGAGACCTTAAGTACGAGCAGTACTTC. Full variable domain (rest looked up from reference TRBV15 and TRBJ2-7): DAMVIQNPRYQVTQFGKPVTLSCSQTLNHNVMYWYQQKSSQAPKLLFHYYDKDFNNEADTPDNFQSRRPNTSFCFLDIRSPGLGDTAMYLCATSRDLKYEQYFGPGTRLTVT.

This chain links TRBV7-9 with TRBJ2-7; 8 nucleotides align to TRBD2. Germline V CDR1 and CDR2: SEHNR, FQNEAQ (reference sequence). V was pared by 4 bases and J by 6 bases, with 11 bases of the junction left unmatched. The CDR3 has 15 amino acids. The CDR3 is CASSSSGGGFFEQYF. CDR3 bases: TGTGCCAGCAGCTCGAGCGGGGGAGGGTTCTTCGAGCAGTACTTC.

The chain combines TRBV20-1 with TRBJ2-5, with TRBD2 matching over 11 bases. Germline CDR1 DFQATT, CDR2 SNEGSKA (reference sequence). Losses at the gene ends were 5 bases for V and 5 bases for J; bases not matched to a gene: 13. The CDR3 is 16 residues long. The CDR3 region is CSASPLLAGARETQYF. Written as DNA, the CDR3 is TGCAGTGCTTCCCCCCTACTAGCGGGAGCTCGGGAGACCCAGTACTTC.

Notes on this clonotype: Germline and junction disagree at one end, which may indicate a read error. V gene TRBV6-2 or TRBV6-3 combines with J gene TRBJ1-5; 7 nucleotides align to TRBD1. CDR1 is MNHEY, CDR2 SVGEGT, per germline. The CDR3 has 15 amino acids. CDR3 DNA sequence: TGTGCCGGCAGTTACAGGGGTTTTGGCAATCAGCCCCAGCATTTT. The encoded protein is CAGSYRGFGNQPQHF.

This chain joins TRBV27 and TRBJ1-2; 11 bases are shared with TRBD1. Losses at the gene ends were 6 bases for V and 3 bases for J; bases not matched to a gene: 12. The CDR3 length is 17 residues. Germline V gene data show CDR1 as MNHEY and CDR2 as SMNVEV (reference sequence). The CDR3 loop is CASRNLGQGAPDYGYTF. CDR3 coding DNA: TGTGCCAGCAGGAATCTAGGACAGGGGGCCCCGGACTATGGCTACACCTTC.

J is TRBJ1-1 and V is TRBV19; no firm D call. Deletions cut 0 bases from V and 6 bases from J, with 17 bases between. The CDR3 length is 16 residues. The V gene's germline CDR1 is LNHDA and CDR2 SQIVND (reference sequence). The CDR3 region has the DNA TGTGCCAGTAGTATAGACACCAACTCGCCGGGAGCTGAAGCTTTCTTT. Protein sequence: CASSIDTNSPGAEAFF.

A single count supports this clonotype. The chain joins TRBV20-1 to TRBJ2-3; 8 nucleotides agree with TRBD2. Germline CDR1 reads DFQATT; CDR2 reads SNEGSKA (reference sequence). The CDR3 sequence is 14 residues long. Trimming cost V 6 bases and J 2 bases; bases outside gene matches: 7. The CDR3 region is CSATDSGVTDTQYF. DNA for the CDR3: TGCAGTGCCACCGATAGCGGGGTCACAGATACGCAGTATTTT.

The chain uses TRBV2 and TRBJ2-5, with 8 bases that match TRBD2. With 9 bases clipped from V and 7 bases from J, the junction kept 16 bases outside the gene matches. This CDR3 has 15 amino acids. Looked up from germline, CDR1 is SNHLY and CDR2 is FYNNEI. The CDR3 is CASSTGTRKLRTQYF. As DNA, the CDR3 is TGTGCCAGTAGTACCGGGACTAGAAAACTCCGGACCCAGTACTTC.

The sample holds a few counts of this clonotype. This chain's CDR3 is CASSPAGAGNTIYF. DNA of the CDR3: TGTGCCAGCAGCCCGGCGGGGGCTGGAAACACCATATATTTT. This rearrangement joins TRBV7-9 to TRBJ1-3; possible D gene TRBD1, 5 bases. The CDR3 loop spans 14 amino acids. With 5 bases removed from V and 2 bases from J, the gap between germline ends came to 10 bases. Germline V gene data show CDR1 as SEHNR and CDR2 as FQNEAQ (reference sequence).

This clonotype has just a few counts. The V call is TRBV20-1, the J call TRBJ1-5, with a weak D call TRBD1 (6 bases). The V end was cut by 3 bases, the J end by 6 bases, with 12 bases between. Germline V gene data show CDR1 as DFQATT and CDR2 as SNEGSKA (reference sequence). The CDR3 length is 13 residues. CDR3 nucleotide sequence: TGCAGTGCTAGGGGGGGCTATGGTCAGCCCCAGCATTTT. Amino acids: CSARGGYGQPQHF.

The chain is built from TRBV7-2 and TRBJ2-5; D is perhaps TRBD1 (5 bases). Germline loops: CDR1 SGHTA, CDR2 FQGNSA. The CDR3 length is 16 residues. V was pared by 3 bases and J by 4 bases, with 18 bases between. The CDR3 loop reads CASSLSAGRVGETQYF. CDR3 nucleotides: TGTGCCAGCAGCTTGTCGGCAGGCAGGGTGGGAGAGACCCAGTACTTC.

The chain recombines TRBV20-1 with TRBJ1-1, with D unclear. Trimming took off 1 base at V and 0 bases at J, with 6 bases between the two ends. CDR1 is DFQATT, CDR2 SNEGSKA, per germline (reference sequence). CDR3 length equals 13 residues. This CDR3 reads CSARVFMNTEAFF. In nucleotides, the CDR3 is TGCAGTGCTAGAGTCTTCATGAACACTGAAGCTTTCTTT.

J is TRBJ2-5 and V is TRBV6-2 or TRBV6-3, with 15 bases that match TRBD2. J gave up 5 bases and V 5 bases, and 9 bases lay outside the gene matches. The CDR3 runs 17 residues. Germline V lookup: CDR1 MNHEY, CDR2 SVGEGT. The DNA for the CDR3 is TGTGCCAGCAGTAGGACTAGCGGGAGGGCCGGCGGGGAGACCCAGTACTTC. This gives the protein CASSRTSGRAGGETQYF.

This sequence joins TRBV6-5 and TRBJ1-5, with a possible D match to TRBD1 (6 bases). The germline gives CDR1 MNHEY, CDR2 SVGAGI. V was cut by 3 bases and J by 5 bases, with 14 bases left in between. CDR3 size: 15 residues. DNA for the CDR3: TGTGCCAGCAGTTATACCCGGGACACCCATCAGCCCCAGCATTTT. Protein: CASSYTRDTHQPQHF.

The table lists this clonotype with a count of one. This chain connects TRBV18 to TRBJ2-5; the match to TRBD1 covers 10 bases. V was clipped by 0 bases and J by 4 bases; unmatched bases: 2. Germline V gives CDR1 KGHSH, CDR2 LQKENI. This CDR3 region has 15 residues. CDR3 loop: CASSPPGQGRETQYF. DNA for the CDR3: TGTGCCAGCTCACCACCGGGACAGGGGCGAGAGACCCAGTACTTC.

This clonotype has a handful of counts. CDR3 in amino acids: CASSAYGTGQYNEQFF. Written as DNA, the CDR3 is TGTGCCAGCAGCGCTTACGGGACAGGGCAATACAATGAGCAGTTCTTC. V and J are TRBV7-3 and TRBJ2-1; 9 nucleotides align to TRBD1. With 5 bases clipped from V and 4 bases from J, the junction kept 9 bases outside the gene matches. Germline CDR1 SGHTA, CDR2 FQGTGA. This CDR3 spans 16 amino acids.

This clonotype was recorded a few times. The chain recombines TRBV2 with TRBJ2-1, with D possibly called TRBD1 or TRBD2 (5 bases each). This CDR3 is built from 16 residues. CDR1 is SNHLY, CDR2 FYNNEI, per germline. Trimming cost V 6 bases and J 3 bases, with 18 bases left between them. CDR3 region: CASRLLRGALYNEQFF. The CDR3 DNA sequence: TGTGCCAGCAGACTACTCCGGGGCGCTCTCTACAATGAGCAGTTCTTC. Full variable domain (rest looked up from reference TRBV2 and TRBJ2-1): EPEVTQTPSHQVTQMGQEVILRCVPISNHLYFYWYRQILGQKVEFLVSFYNNEISEKSEIFDDQFSVERPDGSNFTLKIRSTKLEDSAMYFCASRLLRGALYNEQFFGPGTRLTVL.

The gene calls are TRBV20-1 and TRBJ1-5; 7 bases line up with TRBD1. The V segment lost 6 bases and the J segment 3 bases; nucleotides outside the gene matches: 5. Germline loops: CDR1 DFQATT, CDR2 SNEGSKA (reference sequence). This CDR3 spans 13 amino acids. For the CDR3, the DNA is TGCAGTGCAAAACAGGGGTTCAATCAGCCCCAGCATTTT. It codes for CSAKQGFNQPQHF.

This clonotype was detected only a few times. The V call is TRBV11-2, the J call TRBJ1-2; D perhaps matches TRBD1 (5 bases). The CDR3 spans 11 residues. Germline lookup yields CDR1 SGHAT and CDR2 FQNNGV. The V end lost 3 bases, the J end lost 6 bases, and 5 bases lay between the germline ends. This chain's CDR3 is CASSFRDGYTF. The CDR3 bases are TGTGCCAGCAGCTTCAGGGATGGCTACACCTTC.

The chain uses TRBV2 and TRBJ1-2; D is unresolved. CDR1 is SNHLY and CDR2 is FYNNEI in the germline V gene. CDR3 length equals 12 residues. V lost 8 bases, J lost 6 bases, and 13 bases lay in between. The CDR3 reads CASFPETHGYTF. CDR3 DNA: TGTGCCAGCTTTCCAGAGACCCATGGCTACACCTTC.

The rearrangement uses TRBV12-3 or TRBV12-4 and TRBJ1-5; unclear D gene. Deletions cut 4 bases from V and 3 bases from J, with 16 bases between. The CDR3 is 16 residues long. This CDR3 reads CASSWGGGVDNQPQHF. The CDR3 bases are TGTGCCAGCAGTTGGGGTGGCGGGGTTGACAATCAGCCCCAGCATTTT.

This chain connects TRBV5-1 to TRBJ1-5; maybe TRBD1 (5 bases). There are 16 residues in the CDR3. V was clipped by 4 bases and J by 7 bases, with 21 bases between them. The germline V gene encodes CDR1 SGHRS and CDR2 YFSETQ. The CDR3 loop reads CASSPEGTAAGQPQHF. The DNA for the CDR3 is TGCGCCAGCAGCCCGGAGGGGACCGCGGCGGGACAGCCCCAGCATTTT.

The chain couples TRBV6-1 to TRBJ2-7; D might be TRBD1 (5 bases). V lost 7 bases and J lost 3, with 13 bases in between. Germline CDR1 reads MNHNS; CDR2 reads SASEGT. This CDR3 has 13 amino acids. The CDR3 DNA sequence: TGTGCCAGCATGGTGACAGAATTCTACGAGCAGTACTTC. Its translation is CASMVTEFYEQYF.

The V call is TRBV7-3, the J call TRBJ1-1; D perhaps matches TRBD1 (5 bases). Germline V gene lookup returns CDR1 SGHTA and CDR2 FQGTGA. The CDR3 spans 14 residues. The V end was cut by 5 bases, the J end by 5 bases, with 15 bases between. The CDR3 here is CASSRTGGGTEAFF. The CDR3 bases are TGTGCCAGCAGCCGAACCGGGGGGGGAACTGAAGCTTTCTTT.

The chain employs TRBV19 and TRBJ2-7; D gene uncertain. There are 15 residues in the CDR3. CDR1 is LNHDA, CDR2 SQIVND, per germline (reference sequence). V lost 4 bases and J lost 2, with 15 bases in between. The CDR3: CASSNRATQTYEQYF. The CDR3 bases are TGTGCCAGTAGTAATAGGGCTACTCAGACCTACGAGCAGTACTTC.

The chain links TRBV2 to TRBJ1-5; perhaps TRBD1 as D (5 bases). Trimming stripped 6 bases from V and 6 bases from J, with 12 bases between. CDR1 SNHLY and CDR2 FYNNEI come from the germline V gene. This CDR3 is built from 13 residues. CDR3 protein: CASRVDSRQPQHF. The CDR3 region has the DNA TGTGCCAGCAGGGTAGACAGCCGTCAGCCCCAGCATTTT.

The genes are TRBV7-2 and TRBJ1-6; D not resolved. The V end lost 1 base, the J end lost 12 bases, and 10 bases lay between the germline ends. The germline V gene encodes CDR1 SGHTA and CDR2 FQGNSA. This CDR3 spans 13 amino acids. In DNA, the CDR3 is TGTGCCAGCAGCTTAGAGTCGTCGAGACCCCTCCACTTT. It specifies CASSLESSRPLHF.

The rearrangement joins TRBV7-8 to TRBJ2-1; D tentatively fits TRBD1 or TRBD2 (5 bases each). The CDR3 has 15 amino acids. Trimming shortened V by 6 bases and J by 5 bases, and 17 bases separated the two germline ends. Per germline, CDR1 SGHVS and CDR2 FQNEAQ. This chain's CDR3 is CASRDRGLVDNEQFF. In DNA form, the CDR3 reads TGTGCCAGCAGAGATCGGGGCTTGGTAGACAATGAGCAGTTCTTC.